This T cell receptor beta chain was sequenced during a study of T cells in localized non-small cell lung cancer. Study findings and constraints: A raised T cell density in blood coincided with lengthier overall survival. A median roughly 57 of the top 100 tumor clones appeared in adjacent lung.

The length of the CDR3 is 14 residues. With V trimmed by 4 bases and J by 8 bases, 7 bases remained unmatched. Germline V lookup: CDR1 SEHNR, CDR2 FQNEAQ (reference sequence). Repertoires were generated with immunoSEQ multiplex PCR, while TCRdb's copy carries only in-frame clones and drops some. The data contain around 48,000 clones, roughly 77% of them seen just once; the ten biggest clones take up around 17%. To note about this clone: What it binds is unknown.

This chain joins TRBV7-9 and TRBJ1-5, with 8 nucleotides matching TRBD1. Sequences were derived from peripheral blood, sampled before any cancer treatment. This receptor was obtained from a man aged 40 to 70 with stage I squamous cell lung carcinoma. CDR3 in amino acids: CASSSGQGGKPQHF. DNA of the CDR3: TGTGCCAGCAGCTCCGGACAGGGAGGAAAGCCCCAGCATTTT. The entire variable domain, with the rest obtained from reference TRBV7-9 and TRBJ1-5, is as follows: DTGVSQNPRHKITKRGQNVTFRCDPISEHNRLYWYRQTLGQGPEFLTYFQNEAQLEKSRLLSDRFSAERPKGSFSTLEIQRTEQGDSAMYLCASSSGQGGKPQHFGDGTRLSIL.